A single sample gave rise to the 15 T cell receptor beta chains below, sequenced in a study of T cell responses to AZD1222 COVID-19 vaccine. Some clones are missing from TCRdb's copy, which holds only in-frame ones; the method was immunoSEQ multiplex PCR. This repertoire shows over 150,000 clones, just under 95% found once; its top ten account for 0.8% to 1.3%. The specimen was peripheral blood, collected 28 days after the second dose of the MenACWY control vaccine. These receptors were taken from an adult who received the MenACWY meningococcal vaccine as a control.

V gene TRBV29-1 combines with J gene TRBJ1-2; D not resolved. This CDR3 has 11 residues. Germline CDR1 is SQVTM and CDR2 is ANQGSEA. Trimming removed 0 bases at V and 8 bases at J, with 7 bases between. The DNA of the CDR3 is TGCAGCGTTGAAGACGCGGGCGGCTACACCTTC. Translated, it gives CSVEDAGGYTF. Drawing the rest from reference TRBV29-1 and TRBJ1-2, the complete variable domain is SAVISQKPSRDICQRGTSLTIQCQVDSQVTMMFWYRQQPGQSLTLIATANQGSEATYESGFVIDKFPISRPNLTFSTLTVSNMSPEDSSIYLCSVEDAGGYTFGSGTRLTVV.

The V and J genes are TRBV12-2 and TRBJ2-7; the DNA was not compared with TRBD1, the D call given in the table. TRBV12-2 is a listed pseudogene. There are 13 residues in the CDR3. The CDR3 here is CASRSQGIDEQYF. As DNA, the CDR3 is TGTGCAAGTCGCTCACAGGGTATCGACGAGCAGTACTTC.

The rearrangement links TRBV28 to TRBJ1-4; no reliable D call. CDR1 MDHEN and CDR2 SYDVKM come from the germline V gene. There are 11 residues in the CDR3. The V gene lost 4 bases and the J gene lost 7 bases, with 4 bases spanning the gap. The CDR3 protein is CASSWGEKLFF. The CDR3, as DNA: TGTGCCAGCAGTTGGGGTGAAAAACTGTTTTTT.

This chain joins TRBV2 and TRBJ2-7; D is uncertain. V lost 5 bases and J 2 bases, leaving 10 bases between the germline ends. CDR1 and CDR2 (germline): SNHLY, FYNNEI. The CDR3 sequence is 13 residues long. This chain's CDR3 is CASSWSSAYEQYF. CDR3 in DNA: TGTGCCAGCAGTTGGTCCTCAGCCTACGAGCAGTACTTC.

The chain is built from TRBV28 and TRBJ1-3; no definite D call. The CDR3 is made up of 12 amino acids. The ends were cut back, 6 bases at V and 7 bases at J, with 10 bases in the middle. Germline values: CDR1 MDHEN, CDR2 SYDVKM. CDR3 region: CASSLLPNTIYF. CDR3 in DNA: TGTGCCAGCAGCCTACTTCCGAACACCATATATTTT.

This chain joins TRBV19 and TRBJ1-1, with D possibly being TRBD1 (6 bases). V was clipped by 7 bases and J by 5 bases, with 20 bases between them. The CDR3 contains 15 residues. Germline lookup yields CDR1 LNHDA and CDR2 SQIVND (reference sequence). The CDR3 spells CASIPSGGLGTEAFF. The CDR3, as DNA: TGTGCCAGTATCCCTTCTGGGGGGCTTGGGACTGAAGCTTTCTTT.

This chain uses TRBV5-6 with TRBJ1-1; D is perhaps TRBD1 (5 bases). The CDR3 has 17 residues. Looked up from germline, CDR1 is SGHDT and CDR2 is YYEEEE. V was trimmed by 1 base and J by 4 bases, leaving 20 bases between them. The CDR3 reads CASSLFSAAGMITEAFF. The CDR3, as DNA: TGTGCCAGCAGCTTGTTTTCAGCCGCAGGGATGATCACTGAAGCTTTCTTT.

This sequence joins TRBV30 and TRBJ2-5; possibly TRBD1 for D (6 bases). Germline V gene data show CDR1 as GTSNPN and CDR2 as SVGIG (reference sequence). The CDR3 runs 13 residues. V was trimmed by 4 bases and J by 1 base, leaving 10 bases between them. CDR3 sequence (DNA): TGTGCCTGGACCAGACAGGTCCAAGAGACCCAGTACTTC. It translates to CAWTRQVQETQYF.

The chain carries TRBV3-1 (or the pseudogene TRBV3-2) and TRBJ1-5, with D possibly matching TRBD1 (5 bases). Trimming took off 3 bases at V and 9 bases at J, with 15 bases between the two ends. CDR3 size: 14 residues. The germline V gene encodes CDR1 LGHDT and CDR2 YNNKEL (reference sequence). In nucleotides, the CDR3 is TGTGCCAGCAGCCACCGGCGAGGGACCAGGCCCCAGCATTTT. It encodes CASSHRRGTRPQHF.

The J gene is TRBJ1-3, the V gene TRBV2, with a tentative D call TRBD1 (6 bases). CDR1 and CDR2 from the germline V gene are SNHLY and FYNNEI. The CDR3 has 13 amino acids. V was clipped by 6 bases and J by 8 bases, with 14 bases between them. CDR3 amino acids: CASSQGGLYTIYF. The CDR3 DNA reads TGTGCCAGCAGCCAAGGGGGGTTATACACCATATATTTT.

The chain carries TRBV9 and TRBJ2-7; 7 nucleotides agree with TRBD2. CDR1 is SGDLS and CDR2 is YYNGEE in the germline V gene. The CDR3 spans 13 residues. The V segment lost 4 bases and the J segment 4 bases; nucleotides outside the gene matches: 5. CDR3 in amino acids: CASSRDYKYEQYF. The DNA for the CDR3 is TGTGCCAGCAGCAGGGACTATAAGTACGAGCAGTACTTC.

The rearrangement uses TRBV4-1 and TRBJ2-2, with TRBD2 matching over 12 bases. The germline CDR1 and CDR2 sequences are MGHRA and YSYEKL. This CDR3 spans 15 amino acids. The ends lost 1 base at V and 12 bases at J; junction bases unmatched: 6. The CDR3 coding sequence is TGCGCCAGCAGCCAAGGACTAGCGGGGGCCCGGCAGCTGTTTTTT. Residues: CASSQGLAGARQLFF.

Comments on this clone: At one of its ends the junction is not consistent with the germline gene, which may arise from a read error. V and J are TRBV5-1 and TRBJ2-5, with D tentatively TRBD2 (6 bases). Germline V gene lookup returns CDR1 SGHRS and CDR2 YFSETQ. The CDR3 loop spans 17 amino acids. The CDR3 is CASSLGSWGPGEEAQYF. The DNA for the CDR3 is TGCGCCAGCAGCTTGGGTAGTTGGGGACCGGGGGAAGAGGCCCAGTACTTC.

The chain uses TRBV4-3 and TRBJ1-1; D is uncertain. V was clipped by 4 bases and J by 1 base, with 7 bases between them. The germline V gene encodes CDR1 LGHNA and CDR2 YSLEER. This CDR3 region has 13 residues. CDR3: CASSLDTNTEAFF. The CDR3 DNA is TGCGCCAGCAGCCTAGACACGAACACTGAAGCTTTCTTT.

This chain uses TRBV7-6 with TRBJ2-7, with TRBD2 matching 9 bases. The junction had 5 bases not matched to a gene; V was cut back by 11 bases and J by 3 bases. The germline V gene encodes CDR1 SGHVS and CDR2 FNYEAQ. This CDR3 comprises 12 residues. DNA of the CDR3: TGTGCCTCCGGGCGGGGGGGCTACGAGCAGTACTTC. Translated, it gives CASGRGGYEQYF.